The sample holds many counts of the clone carrying this T cell receptor (beta chain). Its antigen is as yet unknown. Libraries were made from TCR beta cDNA, and they carried unique molecular identifiers. Each batch of 1 to 10 million T cells produced 500,000 to 550,000 cDNA molecules. TCRdb re-analysed the PCR reads in MiXCR, keeping a single row per CDR3 protein. Here the sample spans 700,000 to 900,000 distinct CDR3 sequences, 46% being singletons. This record comes from a study of post-analysis software for immune sequencing data. Overall study context: Multiple sclerosis in the patients followed relapsing-remitting, secondary progressive and progressive-relapsing courses.

Trimming cost V 0 bases and J 2 bases, with 8 bases left between them. This CDR3 is 16 amino acids long. Germline lookup yields CDR1 LGHNA and CDR2 YSLEER. Study-level results: In patients, about five TRBV segments were more frequent than in controls, with TRBV5-6, TRBV5-1 and TRBV20-1 among them. Under F measure analysis, samples from one preparation batch co-clustered strongly. Controls had significantly higher normalized Chao1 diversity than multiple sclerosis patients.

The sequence was obtained from a girl aged 5 to 17 with multiple sclerosis. Source material: blood. The J gene is TRBJ2-6, the V gene TRBV4-3, with a possible D match to TRBD2 (5 bases). CDR3 nucleotide sequence: TGCGCCAGCAGCCAAGAAGAGGGAACTGGGGCCAACGTCCTGACTTTC. It yields the protein CASSQEEGTGANVLTF.